This T cell receptor beta chain was obtained from a study of identical twins (TCRdb year 2016). Turning to the overall study: TCR alpha and beta repertoires from monozygotic twins, unrelated adults of various ages and cord blood were deep-sequenced to test whether fetal clonotypes persist. To rule out contamination, replicate twin experiments were performed at different times with different library preparation protocols.

This clonotype was seen repeatedly, ten times or more. Its antigen remains unidentified. The junction differs from germline at one of its ends, possibly a read error. All donors were healthy Caucasians. Three unrelated non-twin adults were additionally sequenced: a male aged 18 to 29, a male aged 50 to 59 and a female aged 50 to 59. Miltenyi CD45RO+ enrichment and human naive T-cell isolation kits were used to isolate memory (CD45RO+) and naive T cells from PBMC. The method was 5' RACE. Sequenced on an Illumina HiSeq 2000. A universal primer binding site was introduced by template switching, and a unique molecular identifier was present in the final cDNA, enabling accurate counting of TCR cDNA molecules. Specific primers in the conserved constant-segment region were used to synthesize first-strand cDNA for the TCR alpha and beta chains. Each cDNA library was double barcoded, with a SMART-Mk sample barcode plus Illumina barcodes, to control for contamination. TruSeq adapter sequences and Illumina sample barcodes were added in two successive PCR steps. Sequencing of the TCR alpha and beta cDNA libraries was done on the Illumina HiSeq platform using custom primers. The study's own analysis went as follows. Unique molecular identifiers were extracted from raw reads with MiGEC, and CDR3 positions were determined with MiXCR. Recombination models were inferred per individual with the repgenHMM and IGoR tools using an EM algorithm. The tcR package in R was used for shared clonotype analysis, with sharing normalized by the product of cloneset sizes. To study raw recombination free of thymic and clonal selection effects, out-of-frame nonproductive sequences were analyzed. Using fastp at Q25 and MiXCR, TCRdb reprocessed the public reads and kept productive beta chains. Each CDR3 protein gets just one entry, which takes the most common genes and DNA from the rows behind it. The V and J calls were determined by TCRdb, not by the authors. Across this sample there are 350,000 to 450,000 distinct CDR3 sequences, with less than 20% seen only once. 9.5% to 15% of the sample is taken by the ten largest.

General findings and caveats noted by the study authors: Because the same donors could not be followed over many years, conclusions were based on cross-sectional statistical analysis. Excess twin sharing in beta out-of-frame sequences was weaker because fewer shared sequences lowered the signal-to-noise ratio. Abundant cord blood beta clonotypes had fewer insertions, young adult naive repertoires showed a similar but weaker trend, and memory repertoires showed no such trend. Zero-insertion analyses could be partly confounded by invariant T cells such as MAIT and iNKT, although diverse VJ usage argued against such confounding for most clonotypes. Compared with coincidental sharing between unrelated individuals, out-of-frame TCR alpha sequences shared between twins showed an excess of sequences with low generation probability. In monozygotic twins, recombination models systematically underestimated out-of-frame TCR alpha sharing, but the models matched the sharing seen between unrelated individuals.

The source is a man in his fifties in good health. The sample consisted of naive T cells sorted from blood. Reading the label with the study, this specimen's cell subset or site is: cells isolated with a human naive T-cell isolation kit.

The nucleotides are TGTGCCACCAGTGGGACTAGCGGGAGGGCAATCTACAATGAGCAGTTCTTC. This is translated as CATSGTSGRAIYNEQFF. In this chain, TRBV10-3 is recombined with TRBJ2-1; 16 nucleotides in the junction match TRBD2. The cysteine opens and the phenylalanine closes a CDR3 of 17 amino acids. Kept here is only the CDR3 DNA, which spans 51 bases and is read in frame from base 1. From the germline V gene, CDR1 is ENHRY and CDR2 is SYGVKD.